This entry features one T cell receptor beta chain sequence. The antigen it recognizes is unknown. No quality values exist for individual bases; no much larger clone is one base distant. For sequencing of the TCRbeta CDR3 region, genomic DNA was extracted from the sorted cells. The immunoSEQ Assay was used to sequence the TCRbeta CDR3 regions. The table comes from immuneACCESS by way of TCRdb, which keeps in-frame sequences with V and J called. Part of the clones is missing from these tables; in studies checked, under half for an unresolved V gene and the rest for unknown reasons. This sample comprises over 90,000 clones, nearly 90% of them detected only once. The ten largest clones add up to approximately 0.16% of the sample. Via the germline V gene, CDR1 is SGHRS and CDR2 YFSETQ. Trimming removed 1 base from V and 9 bases from J, leaving 11 bases between the germline ends. From the cysteine through the phenylalanine, the CDR3 covers 12 amino acids. The DNA shown is the 36-base CDR3, in frame from base 1.

Patients with autoimmune disease history or receiving systemic immunosuppression were excluded from the trial. Peripheral blood for TCR sequencing was collected from all dose cohorts at baseline, on cycle 4 day 1, and on cycle 7 day 1. The samples were drawn from a first-in-human, open-label, multicenter phase I dose-escalation trial of ivuxolimab. Adults with locally advanced or metastatic melanoma, renal cell carcinoma, hepatocellular carcinoma or head and neck squamous cell carcinoma were enrolled in the trial. Before TCR sequencing, CD4+ T cells and CD8+ T cells were sorted from peripheral blood as separate populations. The entry originates in a study of OX40 agonist ivuxolimab in advanced cancers. As for the study more broadly: Ivuxolimab, which targeted the costimulatory receptor OX40 (CD134), was an agonistic, fully human IgG2 monoclonal antibody. Intravenous ivuxolimab was administered to patients every 2 weeks at six dose levels: 0.01, 0.1, 0.3, 1.5, 3 and 10 mg/kg. Among the 50 to 55 dose-escalation patients, around 20 had hepatocellular carcinoma, approximately 15 melanoma, 9 renal cell carcinoma and 9 head and neck cancer. In the dose-escalation cohort, more than 80% of patients were male, and the mean age was approximately 60 years with a range of roughly 23 to 79. Prior anti-PD-1, anti-PD-L1 or anti-CTLA-4 therapy was permitted, and about 40% of dose-escalation patients had received checkpoint inhibitors. Partial responses occurred in three dose-escalation patients: two with cutaneous melanoma and one with hepatocellular carcinoma. Peripheral TCRbeta sequencing aimed to test whether ivuxolimab altered TCR sequence diversity and caused clonal T-cell expansion. The paper covers the monotherapy dose-escalation part of the phase I ivuxolimab trial, which included N of about 56 patients. Study-wide findings and limitations: At doses of 0.1 to 3.0 mg/kg, clonal expansion of both CD4+ and CD8+ T cells in blood was seen between baseline and week 6. Low levels of normalized T-cell clonal expansion were also seen in some nonresponding patients. Which antigens the clonally expanded peripheral T cells were specific for was not determined. After ivuxolimab, expanded clones were on average more numerous among CD8+ T cells than among CD4+ T cells. In the 0.1-3.0 mg/kg groups, partial responders were among the patients with the lowest normalized peripheral clonal expansion, particularly in CD8+ T cells.

This sequence was found in an adult with an advanced solid tumor such as melanoma, head and neck, liver or kidney cancer. The chain employs TRBV5-1 and TRBJ2-7; TRBD2 might be the D gene, on 5 matching bases. Material: CD4+ or CD8+ T cells sorted from blood, obtained in a trial of the OX40 agonist ivuxolimab. The CDR3 protein is CASSLNLGGQYF. The sequenced DNA is TGCGCCAGCAGCTTGAACTTAGGAGGGCAGTACTTC.